A selection of T cell receptor beta chains follows, all from one sample in a study of cytomegalovirus exposure and HLA in healthy donors. Sequenced by immunoSEQ multiplex PCR; TCRdb stores in-frame clones only, minus some. The sample has about 180,000 clones; 76% are singletons. The sequencing sample was made of PBMCs. The receptors derive from a man aged 18 to 29 in good health and CMV-seronegative. Each CDR3 is given with its conserved first and last residue. A D gene is named only where the DNA matches it firmly. Size values are once, few and many counts, or a class for expanded clones, and some rows have none.

>TRBV2|TRBJ2-1|-|-
TGTGCCAGCAGTGAAGAGGGGCCTTACAATGAGCAGTTCTTC
CASSEEGPYNEQFF
>TRBV18|TRBJ2-7|-|TRBD1
TGTGCCAGCTCCCGGGACAGATCCTACGAGCAGTACTTC
CASSRDRSYEQYF
>TRBV5-1|TRBJ2-5|-|TRBD2
TGCGCCAGCAGCTGGACTAGCGGGGGGGCAGAGACCCAGTACTTC
CASSWTSGGAETQYF
>TRBV2|TRBJ2-3|-|TRBD2
TGTGCCAGCAGTGAATTGATAGCGGGAGTAGGGGATACGCAGTATTTT
CASSELIAGVGDTQYF
>TRBV7-8|TRBJ2-1|few|TRBD2
TGTGCCAGCAGCTTACCTAGCGGGGATGTGAGCTCCTACAATGAGCAGTTCTTC
CASSLPSGDVSSYNEQFF
>TRBV30|TRBJ1-2|-|TRBD1
TGTGCCTGGAGTGTATATCGGACAGGGGTAAAGTGCACCTTC
CAWSVYRTGVKCTF
>TRBV10-3|TRBJ1-3|-|-
TGTGCCATCAGACCGAACACAGGGTCGTCTGGAAACACCATATATTTT
CAIRPNTGSSGNTIYF
>TRBV5-1|TRBJ2-1|few|TRBD2
TGCGCCAGCAGCCCTATGACTAGCCCAAACTCCTACAATGAGCAGTTCTTC
CASSPMTSPNSYNEQFF
>TRBV6-1|TRBJ2-7|-|-
TGTGCCAGCAGTGAAGGACAGCTCGCCTACGAGCAGTACTTC
CASSEGQLAYEQYF
>TRBV30|TRBJ2-7|-|-
TGTGCCTGGAGAAGGGCAGGGGGGTTCGACGAGCAGTACTTC
CAWRRAGGFDEQYF
>TRBV7-9|TRBJ2-5|-|-
TGTGCCTGGCGGCCGGGGGTACAAGAGACCCAGTACTTC
CAWRPGVQETQYF
>TRBV19|TRBJ2-7|-|-
TGTGCCAGTAGTGGAGCGGCCGCCTACGAGCAGTACTTC
CASSGAAAYEQYF
>TRBV5-1|TRBJ1-1|-|TRBD1
TGCGCCAGCAGCGGGGGACAGCCGAACACTGAAGCTTTCTTT
CASSGGQPNTEAFF
>TRBV11-2|TRBJ1-1|-|-
TGTGCCAGCAGCTTAGTCCCTATTGGGGCTTCGAACACTGAAGCTTTCTTT
CASSLVPIGASNTEAFF
>TRBV6-4|TRBJ2-3|-|TRBD2
TGTGCCAGCGCTCCGACTAGCCGGGATACGCAGTATTTT
CASAPTSRDTQYF
>TRBV12-2|TRBJ2-7|few|-
TGTGCAAGTCGCTCGGGACTAGTTTATTGCGAGCAGTACTTC
CASRSGLVYCEQYF
>TRBV27|TRBJ2-2|-|TRBD1
TGTGCCAGCAGTCCTTGGACAGGGGGGTACACCGGGGAGCTGTTTTTT
CASSPWTGGYTGELFF
>TRBV19|TRBJ2-7|-|TRBD2
TGTGCCAGTTCGGGACTAGCATCCGAGCAGTACTTC
CASSGLASEQYF
>TRBV28|TRBJ1-2|-|-
TGTGCCAGCAGCCACCTCAAGGGGCCTTACACCTTC
CASSHLKGPYTF
>TRBV2|TRBJ1-2|-|-
TGTGCCAGGAATTCAGGGGTCTATGGCTACACCTTC
CARNSGVYGYTF
>TRBV18|TRBJ1-1|-|-
TGTGCCAGCTCACCCCGGGGTTTCCTGGCTCTGAACACTGAAGCTTTCTTT
CASSPRGFLALNTEAFF
>TRBV5-1|TRBJ1-5|-|TRBD1
TGCGCCAGCAGCCGTACAGGGGACGATCAGCCCCAGCATTTT
CASSRTGDDQPQHF
>TRBV27|TRBJ2-1|few|-
TGTGCCAGCAGCATGGAGGGGAGACCTACCTACAATGAGCAGTTCTTC
CASSMEGRPTYNEQFF
>TRBV5-1|TRBJ1-3|-|-
TGCGCCAGCAGCGGCACCGGGAAAAGGACTGGAAACACCATATATTTT
CASSGTGKRTGNTIYF
>TRBV4-2|TRBJ1-1|-|TRBD1
TGTGCCAGCAGCCAATTGACAGGGCCTGGGTGGGTGAACACTGAAGCTTTCTTT
CASSQLTGPGWVNTEAFF
>TRBV15|TRBJ1-2|-|-
TGTGCCACCAGCAGAAGAGCAGGGGTCGATGGCTACACCTTC
CATSRRAGVDGYTF
>TRBV6-4|TRBJ2-1|few|TRBD2
TGTGCCAGCAGTACTCTAGCGGGGGCTTACAATGAGCAGTTCTTC
CASSTLAGAYNEQFF
>TRBV19|TRBJ2-7|-|TRBD1
TGTGCCACCGCCTCAGGGGGCGCGGGGGAGCAGTACTTC
CATASGGAGEQYF
>TRBV28|TRBJ1-4|-|TRBD1
TGTGCCACCAGCTCTACTGCCGGGACAGGGAGTGAAAAACTGTTTTTT
CATSSTAGTGSEKLFF
>TRBV7-8|TRBJ2-4|few|TRBD2
TGTGCCAGCAGCCCGGGACTAGCGGGAGGGGGACGGGGAAACATTCAGTACTTC
CASSPGLAGGGRGNIQYF
>TRBV5-1|TRBJ2-2|-|TRBD1
TGCGCCAGCAGCTTCCCCTCGGGACAGGGTAACGCCGGGGAGCTGTTTTTT
CASSFPSGQGNAGELFF
>TRBV6-5|TRBJ1-2|-|-
TGTGCCAGCAGCCACAGGGACTATGGCTACACCTTC
CASSHRDYGYTF
>TRBV28|TRBJ1-2|-|TRBD1
TGTGCCAGCAGTCTCCCCCTGGGGACAGGTTGGAGTGGCTACACCTTC
CASSLPLGTGWSGYTF
>TRBV5-1|TRBJ2-3|-|TRBD2
TGCGCCAGCAGCCGACTAGCGGGAAGCACAGATACGCAGTATTTT
CASSRLAGSTDTQYF
>TRBV28|TRBJ1-5|-|-
TGTGCCAGCAGTTTTCGGGTCACTTATAGCAATCAGCCCCAGCATTTT
CASSFRVTYSNQPQHF
>TRBV5-6|TRBJ1-2|-|-
TGTGCCAGCAGCCCGGGGATTCGGAGGGATGGCTACACCTTC
CASSPGIRRDGYTF
>TRBV6-1|TRBJ2-1|-|-
TGTGCCAGCAGTGAAGCAGGAGCGTTAGGAGAGCAGTTCTTC
CASSEAGALGEQFF
>TRBV7-6|TRBJ2-2|-|-
TGTGCCAGCAGCTTGGGGGCAGGGGCCGGGGAGCTGTTTTTT
CASSLGAGAGELFF
>TRBV5-4|TRBJ1-3|-|TRBD1
TGTGCCAGCAGCTTGGCTTCCCGGACAGGTGGAAACACCATATATTTT
CASSLASRTGGNTIYF
>TRBV28|TRBJ2-7|few|TRBD1
TGTGCCAGCAGCGCACAGGGGGACTGGGAGCAGTACTTC
CASSAQGDWEQYF
>TRBV28|TRBJ1-2|-|-
TGTGCCAGCAGTTTGCCTGGTGGGGCTGGCTACACCTTC
CASSLPGGAGYTF
>TRBV5-1|TRBJ2-5|-|TRBD2
TGCGCCAGCAGCCCGGGACTAGCGGGGGGAGAGACCCAGTACTTC
CASSPGLAGGETQYF
>TRBV5-1|TRBJ2-1|-|TRBD1
TGCGCCAGCAGTGGGACAGGGGAATCTTGGAATGAGCAGTTCTTC
CASSGTGESWNEQFF
>TRBV10-2|TRBJ2-6|-|-
TGCGCCAGCAGTCAGACGGGCTCTGGGGCCAACGTCCTGACTTTC
CASSQTGSGANVLTF
>TRBV28|TRBJ1-1|few|-
TGTGCCAGCAGTTTATTGTACAGGAGGGACACTGAAGCTTTCTTT
CASSLLYRRDTEAFF
>TRBV30|TRBJ2-1|-|TRBD2
TGTGCCTGGAGTGTAGGCCTAGCGGGGGGGTTTGAGCAGTTCTTC
CAWSVGLAGGFEQFF
>TRBV27|TRBJ2-2|-|TRBD1
TGTGCCAGCAGTCTCCGGACAGGTAACACCGGGGAGCTGTTTTTT
CASSLRTGNTGELFF
>TRBV6-5|TRBJ2-7|-|-
TGTGCCAGCAGTTACTCGAGGGACTTTTACGAGCAGTACTTC
CASSYSRDFYEQYF
>TRBV9|TRBJ2-5|once|TRBD2
TGTGCCAGCAGCGTAGGGACTAGCGGGGGGGCGGAAGAGACCCAGTACTTC
CASSVGTSGGAEETQYF
>TRBV7-2|TRBJ1-2|once|-
TGTGCCAGCAGCTTAATGGGGGGAGGCCTTAAACGCGGCTACACCTTC
CASSLMGGGLKRGYTF
>TRBV2|TRBJ2-7|-|TRBD2
TGTGCCAGCAGTGCCACCGGGGGGGGCGAGCAGTACTTC
CASSATGGGEQYF
>TRBV4-1|TRBJ2-3|-|-
TGCGCCAGCAGCCAAGTCCCTAGTAAGGCAGATACGCAGTATTTT
CASSQVPSKADTQYF
>TRBV4-1|TRBJ2-3|-|TRBD2
TGCGCCAGCAGCCAAGGGGGTGGTGGGAGGGCCCTAAGCACAGATACGCAGTATTTT
CASSQGGGGRALSTDTQYF
>TRBV7-6|TRBJ1-1|few|-
TGTGCCAGCACGCCGGGAGGCGGGCCAAGAAACACTGAAGCTTTCTTT
CASTPGGGPRNTEAFF
>TRBV2|TRBJ2-5|-|TRBD2
TGTGCCAGCACGTTACTAGCGGGGGGGTCGGAGACCCAGTACTTC
CASTLLAGGSETQYF
>TRBV9|TRBJ1-3|-|-
TGTGCCAGCAGCCCCCGCTCTGGAAACACCATATATTTT
CASSPRSGNTIYF
>TRBV18|TRBJ2-6|-|-
TGTGCCAGCTCCCAGTGGAGTATCGGAGGTGGGGCCAACGTCCTGACTTTC
CASSQWSIGGGANVLTF
>TRBV28|TRBJ1-3|once|TRBD1
TGTGCCAGCAGTCCCCAGGGGGCGGCTGGAAACACCATATATTTT
CASSPQGAAGNTIYF
>TRBV7-6|TRBJ2-7|-|-
TGTGCCAGCAGCCTTGCCTGGGTGGCGGGGATCGGCTCCTACGAGCAGTACTTC
CASSLAWVAGIGSYEQYF
>TRBV27|TRBJ2-1|few|-
TGTGCCAGCACCACCGGAGTAGATGAGCAGTTCTTC
CASTTGVDEQFF